A selection of T cell receptor beta chains follows, all from one sample in a study of PD-1 blockade in classical Hodgkin lymphoma. The assay was immunoSEQ multiplex PCR, and TCRdb's table has in-frame clones only and misses some. The sample includes under 70,000 clones, 70% to 75% of them seen just once. Sequencing was performed on peripheral blood mononuclear cells (PBMCs), taken before the second cycle of nivolumab. These receptors were collected from a human donor with classical Hodgkin lymphoma. The CDR3 runs from the conserved cysteine through the conserved F or W. D genes are given only for firm matches. Clone size is shown for a subset of rows, as once, few, many or a class of expanded clone.

d_gene: -
abundance: -
v_gene: TRBV28
j_gene: TRBJ1-2
CDR3aa: CASSFSNYGYTF
CDR3nt: TGTGCCAGCAGTTTCTCTAACTATGGCTACACCTTC

d_gene: -
abundance: many
v_gene: TRBV6-5
j_gene: TRBJ2-2
CDR3aa: CATQKMNTGELFF
CDR3nt: TGTGCCACCCAGAAAATGAACACCGGGGAGCTGTTTTTT

d_gene: TRBD1
abundance: -
v_gene: TRBV11-1
j_gene: TRBJ2-7
CDR3aa: CASSLTGGEYEQYF
CDR3nt: TGTGCCAGCAGCTTGACAGGGGGCGAGTACGAGCAGTACTTC

d_gene: -
abundance: once
v_gene: TRBV6-1
j_gene: TRBJ1-2
CDR3aa: CASSVVGTNYGYTF
CDR3nt: TGTGCCAGCAGTGTGGTGGGGACGAACTATGGCTACACCTTC

d_gene: -
abundance: many
v_gene: TRBV5-8
j_gene: TRBJ1-2
CDR3aa: CASSLHFGYTF
CDR3nt: TGTGCCAGCTCACTTCATTTTGGCTACACCTTC

d_gene: -
abundance: few
v_gene: TRBV30
j_gene: TRBJ1-5
CDR3aa: CAWRGGANQPQHF
CDR3nt: TGTGCCTGGAGGGGGGGAGCCAATCAGCCCCAGCATTTT

d_gene: -
abundance: -
v_gene: TRBV6-5
j_gene: TRBJ2-1
CDR3aa: CASSYFSSRYNEQFF
CDR3nt: TGTGCCAGCAGTTACTTTAGCAGCAGATACAATGAGCAGTTCTTC

d_gene: -
abundance: medium-sized
v_gene: TRBV4-1
j_gene: TRBJ1-4
CDR3aa: CASSQDLGEKLFF
CDR3nt: TGCGCCAGCAGCCAAGATCTGGGGGAAAAACTGTTTTTT

d_gene: TRBD1
abundance: -
v_gene: TRBV25-1
j_gene: TRBJ1-2
CDR3aa: CASRAEGAGGYTF
CDR3nt: TGTGCCAGCAGAGCTGAGGGGGCTGGAGGCTACACCTTC

d_gene: TRBD2
abundance: -
v_gene: TRBV5-3
j_gene: TRBJ2-2
CDR3aa: CASSPGGRGTGELFF
CDR3nt: TGTGCCAGCAGCCCGGGGGGAAGGGGCACCGGGGAGCTGTTTTTT

d_gene: -
abundance: -
v_gene: TRBV28
j_gene: TRBJ1-6
CDR3aa: CASSLQGSTSPLHF
CDR3nt: TGTGCCAGCAGTTTACAGGGTAGCACTTCACCCCTCCACTTT

d_gene: -
abundance: -
v_gene: TRBV29-1
j_gene: TRBJ2-7
CDR3aa: CSVEDGQGVYEQYF
CDR3nt: TGCAGCGTTGAAGATGGGCAGGGAGTATACGAGCAGTACTTC

d_gene: -
abundance: -
v_gene: TRBV14
j_gene: TRBJ1-2
CDR3aa: CASSPTGIANYGYTF
CDR3nt: TGTGCCAGCAGCCCCACGGGTATTGCCAACTATGGCTACACCTTC

d_gene: TRBD1
abundance: -
v_gene: TRBV25-1
j_gene: TRBJ1-2
CDR3aa: CASRAGGDGYTF
CDR3nt: TGTGCCAGCAGGGCAGGGGGGGATGGCTACACCTTC

d_gene: TRBD2
abundance: -
v_gene: TRBV2
j_gene: TRBJ2-5
CDR3aa: CASWSRGRETQYF
CDR3nt: TGTGCCAGCTGGTCTCGCGGGAGAGAGACCCAGTACTTC

d_gene: TRBD1
abundance: -
v_gene: TRBV7-9
j_gene: TRBJ2-5
CDR3aa: CASSLGQGKETQYF
CDR3nt: TGTGCCAGCAGCTTGGGACAGGGCAAAGAGACCCAGTACTTC

d_gene: -
abundance: few
v_gene: TRBV23-1
j_gene: TRBJ1-1
CDR3aa: CASSQSKRGEAFF
CDR3nt: TGCGCCAGCAGTCAATCCAAAAGGGGTGAAGCTTTCTTT

d_gene: TRBD1
abundance: few
v_gene: TRBV5-6
j_gene: TRBJ1-1
CDR3aa: CASSLPGTGITEAFF
CDR3nt: TGTGCCAGCAGCCTCCCCGGGACAGGGATTACTGAAGCTTTCTTT

d_gene: -
abundance: -
v_gene: TRBV5-1
j_gene: TRBJ2-3
CDR3aa: CASSLGTGTDTQYF
CDR3nt: TGCGCCAGCAGCTTAGGGACCGGCACAGATACGCAGTATTTT

d_gene: -
abundance: few
v_gene: TRBV5-6
j_gene: TRBJ2-3
CDR3aa: CASSLSGGFNTQYF
CDR3nt: TGTGCCAGCAGCTTGTCTGGGGGCTTCAATACGCAGTATTTT

d_gene: -
abundance: -
v_gene: TRBV19
j_gene: TRBJ2-7
CDR3aa: CASSIGEGGYEQYF
CDR3nt: TGTGCCAGTAGTATAGGGGAAGGAGGCTACGAGCAGTACTTC

d_gene: -
abundance: -
v_gene: TRBV7-6
j_gene: TRBJ1-1
CDR3aa: CASSLGGQSNTEAFF
CDR3nt: TGTGCCAGCAGCTTAGGAGGCCAGTCAAACACTGAAGCTTTCTTT

d_gene: -
abundance: -
v_gene: TRBV19
j_gene: TRBJ1-2
CDR3aa: CASSIDPGSPAYGYTF
CDR3nt: TGTGCCAGTAGTATAGATCCGGGGAGCCCTGCCTATGGCTACACCTTC

d_gene: TRBD1
abundance: -
v_gene: TRBV5-5
j_gene: TRBJ2-5
CDR3aa: CASSWAGGRGETQYF
CDR3nt: TGTGCCAGCAGCTGGGCAGGGGGCCGAGGGGAGACCCAGTACTTC

d_gene: -
abundance: -
v_gene: TRBV30
j_gene: TRBJ2-7
CDR3aa: CAWSSRGISYEQYF
CDR3nt: TGTGCCTGGAGTAGCCGGGGGATCTCCTACGAGCAGTACTTC

d_gene: TRBD1
abundance: few
v_gene: TRBV28
j_gene: TRBJ2-1
CDR3aa: CASSLYRGMRNEQFF
CDR3nt: TGTGCCAGCAGTTTATACAGGGGGATGAGAAATGAGCAGTTCTTC

d_gene: TRBD1
abundance: -
v_gene: TRBV7-3
j_gene: TRBJ2-3
CDR3aa: CASRLAPRTGGVTQYF
CDR3nt: TGTGCCAGCAGGTTGGCCCCCCGGACAGGAGGAGTTACGCAGTATTTT

d_gene: -
abundance: -
v_gene: TRBV27
j_gene: TRBJ1-5
CDR3aa: CASGTWGNQPQHF
CDR3nt: TGTGCCAGCGGGACCTGGGGCAATCAGCCCCAGCATTTT

d_gene: -
abundance: few
v_gene: TRBV9
j_gene: TRBJ1-3
CDR3aa: CASEGGNTIYF
CDR3nt: TGTGCCAGCGAGGGCGGAAACACCATATATTTT

d_gene: TRBD1
abundance: once
v_gene: TRBV7-2
j_gene: TRBJ1-2
CDR3aa: CASSRTGTGGWGYTF
CDR3nt: TGTGCCAGCAGCCGGACCGGGACAGGGGGATGGGGCTACACCTTC

d_gene: -
abundance: once
v_gene: TRBV18
j_gene: TRBJ1-2
CDR3aa: CASSNGQTNYGYTF
CDR3nt: TGTGCCAGCTCTAACGGACAGACTAACTATGGCTACACCTTC

d_gene: TRBD1
abundance: -
v_gene: TRBV28
j_gene: TRBJ2-7
CDR3aa: CASSIPGDRGFYEQYF
CDR3nt: TGTGCCAGCAGTATACCCGGGGACAGGGGTTTCTACGAGCAGTACTTC

d_gene: -
abundance: -
v_gene: TRBV6-5
j_gene: TRBJ2-7
CDR3aa: CASSYPGSQGRQYF
CDR3nt: TGTGCCAGCAGTTACCCGGGGTCACAGGGAAGGCAGTACTTC

d_gene: -
abundance: -
v_gene: TRBV6-8
j_gene: TRBJ1-4
CDR3aa: CASPPSGRVNEKLFF
CDR3nt: TGTGCCAGCCCCCCCAGTGGCAGGGTTAATGAAAAACTGTTTTTT

d_gene: TRBD2
abundance: -
v_gene: TRBV7-9
j_gene: TRBJ2-7
CDR3aa: CASSSRTGGKVSYEQYF
CDR3nt: TGTGCCAGCAGCTCCCGAACGGGGGGGAAGGTTTCCTACGAGCAGTACTTC

d_gene: -
abundance: -
v_gene: TRBV6-4
j_gene: TRBJ1-2
CDR3aa: CASSPETPPMGYTF
CDR3nt: TGTGCCAGCAGTCCCGAGACACCGCCAATGGGCTACACCTTC

d_gene: -
abundance: few
v_gene: TRBV10-3
j_gene: TRBJ2-1
CDR3aa: CAISESQESSYNEQFF
CDR3nt: TGTGCCATCAGTGAGTCTCAGGAAAGCTCCTACAATGAGCAGTTCTTC

d_gene: TRBD1
abundance: -
v_gene: TRBV5-1
j_gene: TRBJ1-1
CDR3aa: CASSLVGQMNTEAFF
CDR3nt: TGCGCCAGCAGCTTGGTGGGACAGATGAACACTGAAGCTTTCTTT

d_gene: -
abundance: -
v_gene: TRBV7-5
j_gene: TRBJ2-2
CDR3aa: CVRSPRQGAPYNTGELFF
CDR3nt: TGTGTCAGAAGCCCCAGACAGGGGGCCCCTTACAACACCGGGGAGCTGTTTTTT

d_gene: -
abundance: -
v_gene: TRBV11-2
j_gene: TRBJ1-2
CDR3aa: CASSLNPTRSYGYTF
CDR3nt: TGTGCCAGCAGCTTAAACCCTACAAGAAGTTATGGCTACACCTTC